Presented here are 26 T cell receptor beta chains from one specimen sequenced in a study of shared clonotypes between healthy human individuals (dated by TCRdb to 2018 to 2020). Libraries were made using the immunoSEQ multiplex PCR assay. As stored in TCRdb, this immuneACCESS dataset retains in-frame rearrangements with V and J assigned. A fraction of the clones does not appear; measured against another copy, unresolved V genes explain less than half of the discrepancy, and the remainder lacks a known reason. This sample comprises approximately 320,000 clones, around two thirds of them detected only once. The ten largest make up 10% of the sample. Sequencing was carried out using memory CD4+ T cells sorted from blood. Reading the label with the study, this specimen's cell subset or site is: CD45RA-negative fraction. The receptors here all came from a man aged 30 to 39 in good health.

The chain is built from TRBV5-4 and TRBJ2-1; 8 bases are shared with TRBD2. J gave up 8 bases and V 2 bases, and 9 bases lay outside the gene matches. The CDR3 covers 15 residues. The germline gives CDR1 SGHNT, CDR2 YYREEE (reference sequence). CDR3 sequence (DNA): TGTGCCAGCAGCTTAGCCAGCGGGAGTAACGATGAGCAGTTCTTC. As protein: CASSLASGSNDEQFF.

The gene calls are TRBV28 and TRBJ1-1; D is perhaps TRBD1 (6 bases). Trimming cost V 6 bases and J 3 bases, with 17 bases left between them. Germline V gives CDR1 MDHEN, CDR2 SYDVKM. The CDR3 runs 15 residues. The CDR3, as DNA: TGTGCCAGCAGACAAAGCGGGGGCCGGTACACTGAAGCTTTCTTT. This translates into CASRQSGGRYTEAFF. The whole variable domain, remainder taken from reference TRBV28 and TRBJ1-1, is DVKVTQSSRYLVKRTGEKVFLECVQDMDHENMFWYRQDPGLGLRLIYFSYDVKMKEKGDIPEGYSVSREKKERFSLILESASTNQTSMYLCASRQSGGRYTEAFFGQGTRLTVV.

A single count supports this clone. The chain joins TRBV6-6 to TRBJ1-1, with TRBD1 matching 8 bases. V lost 5 bases and J lost 5; bases outside the gene matches: 7. The CDR3 runs to 14 residues. CDR1 and CDR2 from the germline V gene are MNHNY and SVGAGI (reference sequence). As DNA, the CDR3 is TGTGCCAGCAGTGTTCAGGGGGCGGGGACTGAAGCTTTCTTT. This encodes CASSVQGAGTEAFF.

This sequence joins TRBV7-9 and TRBJ2-5; TRBD1 aligns across 9 bases. After removal of 5 bases from V and 5 bases from J, the junction contained 6 bases not matched to a gene. CDR1 and CDR2 from the germline V gene are SEHNR and FQNEAQ (reference sequence). The CDR3 contains 14 residues. DNA for the CDR3: TGTGCCAGCAGCCCGGGACAGGGAGGGGAGACCCAGTACTTC. Translating it yields CASSPGQGGETQYF.

This clone came up a few times. Other nucleotide sequences from this sample produce the same CDR3. The genes are TRBV19 and TRBJ2-5, with D tentatively TRBD1 (6 bases). This CDR3 has 13 residues. Deletions cut 5 bases from V and 4 bases from J, with 11 bases between. Germline V gene data show CDR1 as LNHDA and CDR2 as SQIVND (reference sequence). This chain's CDR3 is CASSPTGRETQYF. In DNA, the CDR3 is TGTGCCAGTAGTCCAACAGGGCGAGAGACCCAGTACTTC.

The rearrangement links TRBV4-3 to TRBJ1-3; 7 nucleotides line up with TRBD1. The ends lost 2 bases at V and 4 bases at J; junction bases unmatched: 5. The CDR3 has 15 residues. Germline values: CDR1 LGHNA, CDR2 YSLEER. The CDR3 sequence: CASSQPTGMGNTIYF. The CDR3 region has the DNA TGCGCCAGCAGCCAACCGACAGGGATGGGAAACACCATATATTTT.

This chain links TRBV5-6 with TRBJ2-7; TRBD2 aligns across 11 bases. The CDR3 has 15 residues. The germline V gene encodes CDR1 SGHDT and CDR2 YYEEEE. J lost 5 bases, V lost 5 bases, and 9 bases had no gene match. The CDR3 DNA is TGTGCCAGCAGTTGGCTAGCGGGAGGATTCAACGAGCAGTACTTC. This sequence encodes CASSWLAGGFNEQYF.

This clone appeared a single time. The chain has TRBV4-1 and TRBJ2-2, with D unclear. The germline V and J ends were trimmed by 0 bases and 3 bases, with 11 bases remaining between them. The CDR3 is 16 residues long. CDR1 MGHRA and CDR2 YSYEKL come from the germline V gene. This CDR3 is CASSQDIRPDTGELFF. CDR3 DNA: TGCGCCAGCAGCCAAGATATTCGTCCGGACACCGGGGAGCTGTTTTTT.

This clone appeared a few times. V usage is TRBV7-3 and J usage is TRBJ2-1; possibly TRBD2 for D (6 bases). Trimming removed 2 bases from V and 5 bases from J, with 7 bases in between. The CDR3 spans 13 residues. The V gene's germline CDR1 is SGHTA and CDR2 FQGTGA. Here the CDR3 reads CASSLWTNNEQFF. In DNA form, the CDR3 reads TGTGCCAGCAGCTTATGGACTAACAATGAGCAGTTCTTC.

The chain uses TRBV28 and TRBJ2-7, with 7 bases lining up with TRBD1. CDR1 MDHEN and CDR2 SYDVKM come from the germline V gene. This CDR3 has 12 residues. V lost 7 bases to trimming and J lost 6 bases; unmatched junction nucleotides: 6. The CDR3 here is CASNIQGTEQYF. In DNA form, the CDR3 reads TGTGCCAGCAATATACAGGGGACCGAGCAGTACTTC. Combining the CDR3 with reference TRBV28 and TRBJ2-7 gives the whole variable domain DVKVTQSSRYLVKRTGEKVFLECVQDMDHENMFWYRQDPGLGLRLIYFSYDVKMKEKGDIPEGYSVSREKKERFSLILESASTNQTSMYLCASNIQGTEQYFGPGTRLTVT.

There are a few counts of this clone. The J gene is TRBJ2-2, the V gene TRBV6-1; 8 bases fit TRBD1. The CDR3 sequence is 14 residues long. Trimming cost V 6 bases and J 9 bases; bases outside gene matches: 9. In germline, CDR1 is MNHNS, CDR2 SASEGT. The CDR3 DNA reads as TGTGCCAGCAGCCGGGACAGGCTGGATTGGGAGCTGTTTTTT. It encodes CASSRDRLDWELFF.

The rearrangement links TRBV30 to TRBJ2-7, with TRBD1 identical over 10 bases. J was trimmed by 4 bases and V by 8 bases; bases with no gene match: 5. The CDR3 extends over 12 amino acids. The germline CDR1 and CDR2 sequences are GTSNPN and SVGIG (reference sequence). CDR3 loop: CATTGGAYEQYF. The DNA for the CDR3 is TGTGCCACGACAGGGGGCGCGTACGAGCAGTACTTC.

The chain has TRBV7-9 and TRBJ2-1; D uncertain. The germline gives CDR1 SEHNR, CDR2 FQNEAQ (reference sequence). The CDR3 is made up of 12 amino acids. V was clipped by 5 bases and J by 10 bases, with 12 bases between them. CDR3 bases: TGTGCCAGCAGCCAAGTAGATTTAGAGCAGTTCTTC. Translated: CASSQVDLEQFF. Based on the CDR3 plus reference TRBV7-9 and TRBJ2-1, the full variable domain is DTGVSQNPRHKITKRGQNVTFRCDPISEHNRLYWYRQTLGQGPEFLTYFQNEAQLEKSRLLSDRFSAERPKGSFSTLEIQRTEQGDSAMYLCASSQVDLEQFFGPGTRLTVL.

This clone has more than one count but fewer than ten. The J gene is TRBJ1-1, the V gene TRBV29-1; D call uncertain. The V gene lost 6 bases and the J gene lost 1 base, with 9 bases spanning the gap. The length of the CDR3 is 12 residues. CDR1 and CDR2 from the germline V gene are SQVTM and ANQGSEA. The CDR3 sequence: CSVYTGNTEAFF. The DNA for the CDR3 is TGCAGCGTATATACCGGGAACACTGAAGCTTTCTTT.

The chain has TRBV11-2 and TRBJ2-7; D gene ambiguous. The V gene's germline CDR1 is SGHAT and CDR2 FQNNGV. Trimming stripped 3 bases from V and 3 bases from J, with 15 bases between. The CDR3 extends over 15 amino acids. CDR3 amino acids: CASSLTPGLHYEQYF. The CDR3 DNA reads as TGTGCCAGCAGCTTGACCCCGGGTCTTCACTACGAGCAGTACTTC.

Only a few counts were recorded for this clone. J is TRBJ2-3 and V is TRBV7-7; 12 bases fit TRBD2. The length of the CDR3 is 16 residues. V lost 5 bases, J lost 6 bases, and 9 bases stayed unmatched. CDR1 and CDR2 from the germline V gene are SSHAT and FNYEAQ (reference sequence). The DNA of the CDR3 is TGTGCCAGCAGCCCGCGACTAGCGGGAGTCGGGGATACGCAGTATTTT. Translation: CASSPRLAGVGDTQYF.

This clone showed up just a few times. The chain has TRBV19 and TRBJ1-5; 9 nucleotides agree with TRBD1. This CDR3 spans 13 amino acids. Unmatched junction bases numbered 6, after V lost 4 bases and J lost 11 bases. Germline CDR1 LNHDA, CDR2 SQIVND (reference sequence). CDR3 nucleotide sequence: TGTGCCAGTAGTAGACGGGACAGGGTTACCCAGCATTTT. Translated: CASSRRDRVTQHF.

This chain joins TRBV7-2 and TRBJ2-7; TRBD1 aligns across 7 bases. The CDR3 is 15 amino acids. Germline values: CDR1 SGHTA, CDR2 FQGNSA. The trim removed 5 bases at V and 1 base at J, leaving 8 bases unmatched. This CDR3 reads CASSRQGGTSYEQYF. Written as DNA, the CDR3 is TGTGCCAGCAGCCGACAGGGTGGGACGTCCTACGAGCAGTACTTC.

The rearrangement joins TRBV2 to TRBJ2-7; D gene ambiguous. This CDR3 region has 11 residues. V lost 8 bases and J lost 6, with 11 bases in between. CDR1 and CDR2 from the germline V gene are SNHLY and FYNNEI. The CDR3 loop reads CASHRIREQYF. The CDR3 DNA sequence: TGTGCCAGCCATCGGATCCGCGAGCAGTACTTC. The full variable domain, completed using reference TRBV2 and TRBJ2-7, is EPEVTQTPSHQVTQMGQEVILRCVPISNHLYFYWYRQILGQKVEFLVSFYNNEISEKSEIFDDQFSVERPDGSNFTLKIRSTKLEDSAMYFCASHRIREQYFGPGTRLTVT.

The rearrangement links TRBV6-4 to TRBJ1-4, with D possibly matching TRBD1 (5 bases). Germline V gives CDR1 MRHNA, CDR2 SNTAGT. V was pared by 2 bases and J by 10 bases, with 8 bases between. The CDR3 runs 12 residues. CDR3 coding DNA: TGTGCCAGCAGTGACGGGACGGGAAAACTGTTTTTT. Its protein product is CASSDGTGKLFF.

J is TRBJ2-1 and V is TRBV5-4, with 8 bases matching TRBD2. Trimming took 4 bases from V and 4 from J; bases not matched to a gene: 7. Germline values: CDR1 SGHNT, CDR2 YYREEE (reference sequence). The CDR3 contains 15 residues. The CDR3 DNA sequence: TGTGCCAGCAGCCACAGACTAGCGAGTTACAATGAGCAGTTCTTC. Amino acid sequence: CASSHRLASYNEQFF.

The CDR3 sequence is CASSFGTGTPQPQHF. The CDR3 DNA is TGTGCCAGCAGCTTCGGGACAGGGACCCCTCAGCCCCAGCATTTT. The V and J genes are TRBV7-9 and TRBJ1-5; 9 nucleotides line up with TRBD1. The J segment lost 6 bases and the V segment lost 3 bases, leaving 6 bases of the junction unmatched. This CDR3 is built from 15 residues. Germline V gene data show CDR1 as SEHNR and CDR2 as FQNEAQ (reference sequence). The variable domain in full, with the rest retrieved from reference TRBV7-9 and TRBJ1-5, is DTGVSQNPRHKITKRGQNVTFRCDPISEHNRLYWYRQTLGQGPEFLTYFQNEAQLEKSRLLSDRFSAERPKGSFSTLEIQRTEQGDSAMYLCASSFGTGTPQPQHFGDGTRLSIL.

CDR3 loop: CASSLGLAGEGETQYF. CDR3 DNA sequence: TGTGCCAGCAGCTTGGGACTAGCGGGGGAGGGTGAGACCCAGTACTTC. The V gene is TRBV5-4, the J gene TRBJ2-5; 12 nucleotides agree with TRBD2. V shed 0 bases, J shed 5 bases, and the junction held 5 bases outside the gene matches. The CDR3 has 16 amino acids. The germline gives CDR1 SGHNT, CDR2 YYREEE (reference sequence). The variable domain in full, with the rest retrieved from reference TRBV5-4 and TRBJ2-5, is ETGVTQSPTHLIKTRGQQVTLRCSSQSGHNTVSWYQQALGQGPQFIFQYYREEENGRGNFPPRFSGLQFPNYSSELNVNALELDDSALYLCASSLGLAGEGETQYFGPGTRLLVL.

The chain combines TRBV11-1 with TRBJ2-2; weak D call: TRBD2 (5 bases). Deletions cut 5 bases from V and 5 bases from J, with 18 bases between. The CDR3 is 16 residues long. Per the germline V gene, CDR1 is SGHAT and CDR2 is FQDESV (reference sequence). CDR3 coding DNA: TGTGCCAGCAGCCCCCTCGGGATAACCAAGACCGGGGAGCTGTTTTTT. Its protein product is CASSPLGITKTGELFF.

The chain couples TRBV28 to TRBJ2-7; TRBD1 matches 8 bases. V shed 3 bases and J 3 bases; nucleotides not matched to a gene: 7. The CDR3 spans 15 residues. Germline V CDR1 and CDR2: MDHEN, SYDVKM. The CDR3 DNA reads TGTGCCAGCAGTTTTGGAAGGACAGGGCTCTACGAGCAGTACTTC. Translation gives CASSFGRTGLYEQYF.

This chain uses TRBV5-8 with TRBJ1-2; D gene ambiguous. The CDR3 totals 13 residues. Trimming removed 1 base at V and 7 bases at J, with 11 bases between. Germline V gene data show CDR1 as SGHTS and CDR2 as YDEGEE. The CDR3 is CASSLFMGGGYTF. Written as DNA, the CDR3 is TGTGCCAGCAGCTTGTTTATGGGTGGTGGCTACACCTTC.